Below, 25 T cell receptor beta chains from the same sample are listed, as sequenced in a study of graft-versus-host responses after intestinal transplantation. These TCRs' antigens remain unknown. Here immunoSEQ multiplex PCR was the method, and the copy in TCRdb shows in-frame clones only, minus some. Counted here are approximately 90,000 clones, just over 90% occurring once; the ten biggest clones make up 1.5% to 2.5%. The sample consisted of unstimulated CD8+ T cells sorted from spleen or lymph node cells, taken before intestinal transplant. All receptors derive from a human donor who received an intestinal transplant.

The chain employs TRBV5-6 and TRBJ2-7; D possibly corresponds to TRBD1 (6 bases). The V and J ends lost 2 bases and 3 bases respectively, with 12 bases between them. Germline V gene sequence: CDR1 SGHDT, CDR2 YYEEEE. This CDR3 has 14 amino acids. The DNA for the CDR3 is TGTGCCAGCAGCTTCCAGGGGACCATCTACGAGCAGTACTTC. Translation: CASSFQGTIYEQYF.

The chain joins TRBV6-5 to TRBJ2-7; D uncertain. This CDR3 is built from 12 residues. Germline V gene sequence: CDR1 MNHEY, CDR2 SVGAGI. The V gene lost 2 bases and the J gene lost 6 bases, with 8 bases spanning the gap. The CDR3 reads CASSYEWFEQYF. The DNA for the CDR3 is TGTGCCAGCAGTTACGAGTGGTTCGAGCAGTACTTC.

The CDR3 is CASTPGTGWTGELFF. Written as DNA, the CDR3 is TGTGCCAGCACCCCCGGGACAGGGTGGACCGGGGAGCTGTTTTTT. This rearrangement joins TRBV11-3 to TRBJ2-2; 9 nucleotides align to TRBD1. Germline lookup yields CDR1 SGHNT and CDR2 YENEEA. The CDR3 covers 15 residues. Trimming cost V 7 bases and J 5 bases; bases outside gene matches: 8.

The chain combines TRBV5-4 with TRBJ2-1; D uncertain. V gave up 1 base and J gave up 5 bases, with 13 bases separating them. Germline-derived CDR1 and CDR2 are SGHNT and YYREEE (reference sequence). CDR3 length: 15 residues. The CDR3 protein is CASSLNPAGNNEQFF. In nucleotides, the CDR3 is TGTGCCAGCAGCTTGAATCCGGCAGGAAACAATGAGCAGTTCTTC.

The chain is built from TRBV7-2 and TRBJ2-3; D is perhaps TRBD2 (5 bases). This CDR3 contains 14 residues. Germline V gene sequence: CDR1 SGHTA, CDR2 FQGNSA. V lost 3 bases, J lost 1 base, and 8 bases lay in between. The CDR3, as DNA: TGTGCCAGCAGCTTGAGTAGCGGCACAGATACGCAGTATTTT. Residues: CASSLSSGTDTQYF.

The chain couples TRBV19 to TRBJ2-4; D perhaps matches TRBD1 (6 bases). Germline V gene data show CDR1 as LNHDA and CDR2 as SQIVND (reference sequence). The CDR3 sequence is 17 residues long. V lost 7 bases and J lost 2, with 21 bases in between. This CDR3 reads CASTDLEAGVTKNIQYF. In nucleotides, the CDR3 is TGTGCCAGTACCGACCTGGAGGCAGGGGTTACCAAAAACATTCAGTACTTC.

The chain links TRBV7-8 to TRBJ1-1; 8 nucleotides agree with TRBD1. Trimming took 4 bases from V and 5 from J; bases not matched to a gene: 9. Germline V gene lookup returns CDR1 SGHVS and CDR2 FQNEAQ. This CDR3 comprises 15 residues. The CDR3 here is CASSSWTGPETEAFF. CDR3 coding DNA: TGTGCCAGCAGCTCATGGACAGGGCCAGAGACTGAAGCTTTCTTT.

CDR3: CASSDSIRRVPPQHF. CDR3 coding DNA: TGTGCCAGCAGTGACTCGATCCGGAGGGTTCCGCCCCAGCATTTT. This chain connects TRBV6-4 to TRBJ1-5; no clear D gene. The CDR3 has 15 residues. Germline assignment: CDR1 MRHNA and CDR2 SNTAGT. The V end was cut by 0 bases, the J end by 9 bases, with 15 bases between.

This chain joins TRBV7-9 and TRBJ1-1, with D tentatively TRBD1 (6 bases). V lost 4 bases to trimming and J lost 8 bases, with 14 bases between them. The CDR3 loop spans 13 amino acids. Germline V CDR1 and CDR2: SEHNR, FQNEAQ (reference sequence). This CDR3 is CASSSPGTSEAFF. The CDR3 DNA is TGTGCCAGCAGCTCCCCCGGGACATCAGAAGCTTTCTTT.

The chain couples TRBV11-2 to TRBJ1-4, with 11 bases lining up with TRBD1. With 5 bases clipped from V and 8 bases from J, the junction kept 7 bases outside the gene matches. CDR3 length: 15 residues. The germline V gene encodes CDR1 SGHAT and CDR2 FQNNGV. The CDR3 spells CASSDGQGAGEKLFF. The CDR3 region has the DNA TGTGCCAGCAGCGACGGACAGGGGGCAGGCGAAAAACTGTTTTTT.

The J gene is TRBJ2-7, the V gene TRBV7-2; D uncertain. Per the germline V gene, CDR1 is SGHTA and CDR2 is FQGNSA. Trimming cost V 1 base and J 5 bases, with 15 bases left between them. The CDR3 sequence is 15 residues long. The CDR3 is CASSLGALSDDEQYF. DNA for the CDR3: TGTGCCAGCAGCTTAGGCGCTCTCAGCGACGACGAGCAGTACTTC.

The gene calls are TRBV30 and TRBJ2-2, with D tentatively TRBD2 (6 bases). The CDR3 consists of 15 residues. Germline assignment: CDR1 GTSNPN and CDR2 SVGIG (reference sequence). Trimming removed 0 bases at V and 8 bases at J, with 16 bases between. The CDR3: CAWSVRDSPPGELFF. In nucleotides, the CDR3 is TGTGCCTGGAGTGTGCGGGACTCCCCACCGGGGGAGCTGTTTTTT.

The chain has TRBV29-1 and TRBJ1-3; D not certain. The V gene lost 3 bases and the J gene lost 0 bases, with 6 bases spanning the gap. This CDR3 is 13 amino acids long. Looked up from germline, CDR1 is SQVTM and CDR2 is ANQGSEA. DNA of the CDR3: TGCAGCGTTGAGTGGAGCTCTGGAAACACCATATATTTT. The encoded protein is CSVEWSSGNTIYF. The full variable domain, with the rest looked up from reference TRBV29-1 and TRBJ1-3, is SAVISQKPSRDICQRGTSLTIQCQVDSQVTMMFWYRQQPGQSLTLIATANQGSEATYESGFVIDKFPISRPNLTFSTLTVSNMSPEDSSIYLCSVEWSSGNTIYFGEGSWLTVV.

Comment on this clone: Additional DNA sequences in this sample encode the identical CDR3. The chain links TRBV12-5 to TRBJ2-7; no reliable D call. Germline assignment: CDR1 LGHNT and CDR2 FRNRAP. This CDR3 contains 12 residues. Deletions cut 1 base from V and 4 bases from J, with 5 bases between. CDR3 loop: CASGLGGYEQYF. The CDR3 DNA reads as TGTGCTAGTGGTTTGGGCGGATACGAGCAGTACTTC.

The chain links TRBV4-3 to TRBJ2-3; 8 positions agree with TRBD2. Germline CDR1 LGHNA, CDR2 YSLEER. Unmatched junction bases numbered 5, after V lost 1 base and J lost 2 bases. CDR3 length: 16 amino acids. The CDR3: CASSQGPAGATDTQYF. Here the CDR3 DNA reads TGCGCCAGCAGCCAAGGGCCAGCGGGAGCCACAGATACGCAGTATTTT.

The chain employs TRBV2 and TRBJ1-4; 9 nucleotides line up with TRBD1. CDR3 size: 16 residues. CDR1 is SNHLY and CDR2 is FYNNEI in the germline V gene. After removal of 6 bases from V and 4 bases from J, the junction contained 9 bases not matched to a gene. CDR3 loop: CASRWTGASGNEKLFF. The DNA for the CDR3 is TGTGCCAGCAGGTGGACAGGGGCAAGCGGTAATGAAAAACTGTTTTTT. Combining the CDR3 with reference TRBV2 and TRBJ1-4 gives the whole variable domain EPEVTQTPSHQVTQMGQEVILRCVPISNHLYFYWYRQILGQKVEFLVSFYNNEISEKSEIFDDQFSVERPDGSNFTLKIRSTKLEDSAMYFCASRWTGASGNEKLFFGSGTQLSVL.

In nucleotides, the CDR3 is TGTGCCAGCAGTTACTCAGACAGCTACTATGGCTACACCTTC. Translating gives CASSYSDSYYGYTF. The V gene is TRBV6-6, the J gene TRBJ1-2; possible D gene TRBD1, 5 bases. The germline V and J ends were trimmed by 0 bases and 3 bases, with 8 bases remaining between them. This CDR3 region has 14 residues. Germline V lookup: CDR1 MNHNY, CDR2 SVGAGI (reference sequence).

This chain links TRBV27 with TRBJ2-3; 9 nucleotides agree with TRBD1. This CDR3 is 16 amino acids long. The V gene's germline CDR1 is MNHEY and CDR2 SMNVEV (reference sequence). V shed 2 bases, J shed 0 bases, and the junction held 3 bases outside the gene matches. The CDR3 here is CASSLGTGWSTDTQYF. For the CDR3, the DNA is TGTGCCAGCAGTTTAGGGACAGGGTGGAGCACAGATACGCAGTATTTT.

In its sample, this clone was seen once. The rearrangement links TRBV7-2 to TRBJ2-3; the match to TRBD2 covers 8 bases. Germline CDR1 is SGHTA and CDR2 is FQGNSA. The CDR3 is 14 amino acids. Losses at the gene ends were 1 base for V and 8 bases for J; bases not matched to a gene: 5. As DNA, the CDR3 is TGTGCCAGCAGCTTAGGGACTAGCCGGTCTACGCAGTATTTT. Translating gives CASSLGTSRSTQYF.

This rearrangement joins TRBV27 to TRBJ2-3, with 9 bases lining up with TRBD2. After removal of 6 bases from V and 5 bases from J, the junction contained 6 bases not matched to a gene. Germline V lookup: CDR1 MNHEY, CDR2 SMNVEV (reference sequence). The length of the CDR3 is 14 residues. The DNA for the CDR3 is TGTGCCAGCAGCCCTACGACTAGCGGAGATACGCAGTATTTT. Translated: CASSPTTSGDTQYF.

V gene TRBV30 combines with J gene TRBJ2-5; 7 nucleotides line up with TRBD2. The CDR3 runs 12 residues. Germline V gene data show CDR1 as GTSNPN and CDR2 as SVGIG (reference sequence). J was trimmed by 4 bases and V by 4 bases; bases with no gene match: 3. The CDR3 DNA is TGTGCCTGGAATGGCGGGGGAGAGACCCAGTACTTC. Residues: CAWNGGGETQYF. Complete variable domain (other parts from reference TRBV30 and TRBJ2-5): SQTIHQWPATLVQPVGSPLSLECTVEGTSNPNLYWYRQAAGRGLQLLFYSVGIGQISSEVPQNLSASRPQDRQFILSSKKLLLSDSGFYLCAWNGGGETQYFGPGTRLLVL.

The chain links TRBV7-9 to TRBJ2-5, with TRBD1 identical over 9 bases. The CDR3 has 14 amino acids. Germline V gives CDR1 SEHNR, CDR2 FQNEAQ (reference sequence). V dropped 8 bases and J dropped 4; count of bases not matched to a gene: 8. The CDR3 reads CASGGQGLGETQYF. CDR3 sequence (DNA): TGTGCCAGCGGTGGACAGGGGTTGGGAGAGACCCAGTACTTC.

The chain combines TRBV7-9 with TRBJ2-3, with TRBD2 identical over 12 bases. Germline assignment: CDR1 SEHNR and CDR2 FQNEAQ (reference sequence). CDR3 length: 16 amino acids. Trimming removed 4 bases from V and 3 bases from J; junction bases left unmatched: 5. The CDR3 coding sequence is TGTGCCAGCAGCTCATGGACTAGCGGGGTAACAGATACGCAGTATTTT. Amino acid sequence: CASSSWTSGVTDTQYF. Drawing the rest from reference TRBV7-9 and TRBJ2-3, the complete variable domain is DTGVSQNPRHKITKRGQNVTFRCDPISEHNRLYWYRQTLGQGPEFLTYFQNEAQLEKSRLLSDRFSAERPKGSFSTLEIQRTEQGDSAMYLCASSSWTSGVTDTQYFGPGTRLTVL.

The V and J genes are TRBV30 and TRBJ2-3; possibly TRBD2 for D (5 bases). The CDR3 has 15 amino acids. Germline V gives CDR1 GTSNPN, CDR2 SVGIG (reference sequence). V was clipped by 0 bases and J by 2 bases, with 12 bases between them. CDR3 DNA: TGTGCCTGGAGTGTCAATCTAGCACCCACAGATACGCAGTATTTT. Its protein product is CAWSVNLAPTDTQYF.

The chain employs TRBV7-6 and TRBJ2-5, with D perhaps TRBD2 (5 bases). The V gene's germline CDR1 is SGHVS and CDR2 FNYEAQ. This CDR3 has 13 amino acids. V was trimmed by 2 bases and J by 5 bases, leaving 9 bases between them. The DNA for the CDR3 is TGTGCCAGCAGCTTATGGAGGTCCGAGACCCAGTACTTC. Protein product: CASSLWRSETQYF.